Included here is one TCR beta chain sequence, with context. What it binds is unknown. The data belong to a study of siplizumab effects on memory and regulatory T cells. In each sample, 85,000 to 100,000 TCR templates were assayed. Produced via immunoSEQ multiplex PCR; TCRdb's table is partial and in-frame only. The repertoire holds around 100,000 clones, with approximately 94% as singletons. Study results and caveats: Treg-derived clones made up an average of 68.8% of mappable alloreactive CD4+ clones with siplizumab and 25% to 30% in controls. The mapping of alloreactive clones to unstimulated subsets covered only a minor fraction of them.

J was trimmed by 2 bases and V by 5 bases; bases with no gene match: 18. This CDR3 is built from 20 residues. Germline CDR1 and CDR2: SGHNT and YENEEA. This sequence was found in a human donor in good health. Material for sequencing was non-Treg CD4+ T cells sorted from blood. The V gene is TRBV11-3, the J gene TRBJ2-3, with TRBD2 matching 11 bases. The CDR3 spells CASSRVSVLAGGGFTDTQYF. In nucleotides, the CDR3 is TGTGCCAGCAGCCGGGTTAGTGTTCTAGCGGGAGGTGGGTTCACAGATACGCAGTATTTT.